Ten or more counts support the clone carrying this T cell receptor beta chain. Its antigen is unidentified. Unique molecular identifiers were affixed to single, distinct cDNA molecules. TCRdb re-analysed the 5' RACE reads in MiXCR, keeping a single row per CDR3 protein. The table shows 25,000 to 30,000 distinct CDR3 sequences, with 4.4% occurring only once. The data are from a study of early T cells in non-severe SARS-CoV-2 infection. Study summary: Bulk RNA isolated from unsorted whole blood underwent sequencing; chains were not paired.

Notes on the study in general: VDJdb matching favored anti-spike CD8 responses, missing private and CD4 specificities.

Germline trimming cut 4 bases from V and 7 bases from J; bases unmatched to any gene: 4. There are 13 residues in the CDR3. Germline V gives CDR1 SEHNR, CDR2 FQNEAQ (reference sequence). The TCR originated in an adult who was a healthcare worker with PCR-confirmed SARS-CoV-2 infection or an uninfected control (not recorded which). The chain recombines TRBV7-9 with TRBJ2-1; the match to TRBD1 covers 7 bases. Sample: whole blood. The CDR3 sequence is CASSYQTGNEQFF. For the CDR3, the DNA is TGTGCCAGCAGCTACCAGACAGGGAATGAGCAGTTCTTC. The complete variable domain, with remaining parts taken from reference TRBV7-9 and TRBJ2-1, reads DTGVSQNPRHKITKRGQNVTFRCDPISEHNRLYWYRQTLGQGPEFLTYFQNEAQLEKSRLLSDRFSAERPKGSFSTLEIQRTEQGDSAMYLCASSYQTGNEQFFGPGTRLTVL.